Listed below are T cell receptor beta chains from one sample, sequenced in a study of cytomegalovirus exposure and HLA in healthy donors. The protocol was immunoSEQ multiplex PCR, while the TCRdb copy is restricted to in-frame clones and leaves out a portion. The table includes 100,000 to 150,000 clones, approximately 75% detected once. The sequencing input was PBMCs. The receptor source for this set is a woman aged 50 to 60 in good health and CMV-seronegative. The CDR3 runs from the conserved cysteine through the conserved F or W. D genes are given only for firm matches. Clone sizes are given selectively: once, few, many, or a class where the clone is expanded.

J	D	V	size	CDR3	DNA
TRBJ2-5	-	TRBV14	-	CASSQVQGLMETQYF	TGTGCCAGCAGCCAAGTTCAGGGCCTTATGGAGACCCAGTACTTC
TRBJ2-2	-	TRBV25-1	-	CASSDTANTGELFF	TGTGCCAGCAGTGATACAGCCAACACCGGGGAGCTGTTTTTT
TRBJ2-2	-	TRBV4-3	-	CASSQEDLANTGELFF	TGCGCCAGCAGCCAAGAAGATCTAGCAAACACCGGGGAGCTGTTTTTT
TRBJ2-7	TRBD1	TRBV7-2	-	CASSTTGFGFLTYEQYF	TGTGCCAGCAGCACGACAGGGTTTGGGTTCCTAACCTACGAGCAGTACTTC
TRBJ2-7	TRBD2	TRBV7-2	-	CASRDGLATYEQYF	TGTGCCAGCAGAGACGGACTAGCCACCTACGAGCAGTACTTC
TRBJ2-3	TRBD1	TRBV27	-	CASQPPGQVRDTQYF	TGTGCCAGCCAACCCCCGGGACAGGTGAGAGATACGCAGTATTTT
TRBJ2-7	-	TRBV18	-	CASSPSGDSYEQYF	TGTGCCAGCTCACCATCGGGGGACTCCTACGAGCAGTACTTC
TRBJ2-2	TRBD2	TRBV7-6	-	CASSSGLGQELFF	TGTGCCAGCAGTTCCGGACTAGGCCAGGAGCTGTTTTTT
TRBJ2-1	TRBD2	TRBV7-2	-	CASSLGSGRRSEQFF	TGTGCCAGCAGCTTAGGTAGCGGGAGAAGGAGTGAGCAGTTCTTC
TRBJ2-7	-	TRBV28	-	CASSPQTYEQYF	TGTGCCAGCAGTCCTCAGACCTACGAGCAGTACTTC
TRBJ1-1	-	TRBV29-1	few	CSVRTALNTEAFF	TGCAGCGTCCGGACAGCTTTAAACACTGAAGCTTTCTTT
TRBJ2-2	TRBD1	TRBV28	-	CASSKLGTGVFGELFF	TGTGCCAGCAGTAAATTAGGGACAGGGGTCTTCGGGGAGCTGTTTTTT
TRBJ1-1	-	TRBV2	-	CASREPGLEAFF	TGTGCCAGCAGGGAGCCGGGACTTGAAGCTTTCTTT
TRBJ2-7	-	TRBV19	-	CASSIDSGTYEQYF	TGTGCCAGTAGTATAGACAGCGGCACCTACGAGCAGTACTTC
TRBJ1-5	-	TRBV19	-	CASSIGGGRGRTNNQPQHF	TGTGCCAGTAGTATAGGGGGTGGTCGAGGGAGAACCAATAATCAGCCCCAGCATTTT
TRBJ2-1	TRBD2	TRBV28	-	CASSQGGLASFYNEQFF	TGTGCCAGCAGTCAGGGTGGACTAGCGAGCTTTTACAATGAGCAGTTCTTC
TRBJ2-7	-	TRBV5-1	-	CASSLAFGRGAYEQYF	TGCGCCAGCAGCTTGGCCTTTGGCAGGGGAGCCTACGAGCAGTACTTC
TRBJ1-3	-	TRBV7-9	-	CASSSVSRSSGNTIYF	TGTGCCAGCAGCTCAGTAAGTCGGAGCTCTGGAAACACCATATATTTT
TRBJ1-2	-	TRBV28	-	CASQGFVYGYTF	TGTGCCAGTCAGGGGTTCGTCTATGGCTACACCTTC
TRBJ2-1	-	TRBV9	-	CASSVADAGTDNEQFF	TGTGCCAGCAGCGTAGCTGATGCGGGGACTGACAATGAGCAGTTCTTC
TRBJ2-3	TRBD1	TRBV5-1	few	CASSSNRGDTQYF	TGCGCCAGCAGCTCAAACAGGGGGGATACGCAGTATTTT
TRBJ2-3	-	TRBV2	-	CASISPKGPDTDTQYF	TGTGCCAGCATATCCCCCAAGGGGCCTGACACAGATACGCAGTATTTT
TRBJ1-1	-	TRBV28	-	CASSYRERAFF	TGTGCCAGCAGTTACCGGGAGAGGGCTTTCTTT
TRBJ2-7	TRBD2	TRBV6-4	-	CASSESSGSSYEQYF	TGTGCCAGCAGTGAGTCTAGCGGGAGCTCCTACGAGCAGTACTTC
TRBJ1-2	-	TRBV18	-	CASSLEVDGYLGYGYTF	TGTGCCAGCTCACTTGAGGTTGATGGTTATTTAGGCTATGGCTACACCTTC
TRBJ1-5	TRBD1	TRBV28	-	CASSFQWDRESNQPQHF	TGTGCCAGCAGTTTTCAATGGGACAGGGAGAGCAATCAGCCCCAGCATTTT
TRBJ2-7	-	TRBV13	-	CASSLSDRIYEQYF	TGTGCCAGCAGCTTATCTGACAGGATCTACGAGCAGTACTTC
TRBJ1-5	-	TRBV6-5	-	CASTRGSNQPQHF	TGTGCCAGCACTCGGGGAAGCAATCAGCCCCAGCATTTT
TRBJ2-1	-	TRBV11-3	once	CASSATRDSIYNEQFF	TGTGCCAGCAGCGCGACGCGGGACTCGATCTACAATGAGCAGTTCTTC
TRBJ2-1	TRBD2	TRBV5-1	-	CASSSTSGRGNEQFF	TGCGCCAGCAGCTCTACTAGCGGGAGGGGTAATGAGCAGTTCTTC
TRBJ2-5	TRBD2	TRBV7-2	-	CASSLGTLAGVVWETQYF	TGTGCCAGCAGCTTAGGTACTCTCGCGGGAGTAGTTTGGGAGACCCAGTACTTC
TRBJ2-1	TRBD1	TRBV15	-	CATSRDRDSYNEQFF	TGTGCCACCAGCAGAGATCGGGACAGCTACAATGAGCAGTTCTTC
TRBJ2-5	-	TRBV5-1	-	CASSSGTGAETQYF	TGCGCCAGCAGCTCCGGGACGGGAGCAGAGACCCAGTACTTC
TRBJ2-2	TRBD1	TRBV19	few	CASRSGGTFTGELFF	TGTGCCAGCCGGTCAGGGGGCACCTTCACCGGGGAGCTGTTTTTT
TRBJ2-3	-	TRBV27	-	CASSLYRGTDTQYF	TGTGCCAGCAGTTTGTACAGGGGCACAGATACGCAGTATTTT
TRBJ1-4	-	TRBV6-5	few	CASSEYEENEKLFF	TGTGCCAGCAGTGAATACGAAGAGAATGAAAAACTGTTTTTT
TRBJ2-2	-	TRBV7-8	few	CASSPPPAGNTGELFF	TGTGCCAGCAGCCCACCGCCAGCGGGGAACACCGGGGAGCTGTTTTTT
TRBJ1-6	-	TRBV27	-	CASSSGSYNSPLHF	TGTGCCAGCAGTTCCGGGTCCTATAATTCACCCCTCCACTTT
TRBJ1-2	-	TRBV19	-	CASSIDVREEGYYGYTF	TGTGCCAGTAGTATAGATGTTCGAGAAGAGGGCTACTATGGCTACACCTTC
TRBJ2-1	-	TRBV4-1	-	CASSQIGVNEQFF	TGCGCCAGCAGCCAAATAGGGGTCAATGAGCAGTTCTTC
TRBJ2-7	TRBD2	TRBV7-9	-	CASSLATTSVLYEQYF	TGTGCCAGCAGCTTAGCCACGACTAGCGTACTCTACGAGCAGTACTTC
TRBJ2-5	-	TRBV23-1	-	CASSQSPVPTEYF	TGCGCCAGCAGTCAATCGCCAGTTCCCACAGAGTACTTC
TRBJ2-2	TRBD2	TRBV10-2	few	CASSESSGSLMSGELFF	TGCGCCAGCAGTGAGTCAAGCGGGAGTCTTATGTCCGGGGAGCTGTTTTTT
TRBJ2-7	-	TRBV2	-	CASSDPVTSLGEQYF	TGTGCCAGCAGTGACCCGGTGACTTCCCTTGGCGAGCAGTACTTC
TRBJ2-1	-	TRBV9	-	CASSVWRRHNEQFF	TGTGCCAGCAGCGTCTGGCGGAGACACAATGAGCAGTTCTTC
TRBJ1-1	-	TRBV19	-	CASSPRQDTEAFF	TGTGCCAGTAGTCCCAGGCAAGACACTGAAGCTTTCTTT
TRBJ1-2	-	TRBV28	-	CASSLSGVGYTF	TGTGCCAGCAGTTTATCGGGGGTCGGCTACACCTTC
TRBJ2-2	TRBD2	TRBV12-5	-	CASGLATPGGSGIRGNTGELFF	TGTGCTAGTGGTTTGGCCACCCCGGGGGGTAGCGGGATCCGGGGGAACACCGGGGAGCTGTTTTTT
TRBJ1-2	TRBD1	TRBV7-9	few	CASSFLDRGRDGYTF	TGTGCCAGCAGCTTTCTTGACAGGGGGCGGGATGGCTACACCTTC
TRBJ1-1	-	TRBV7-2	-	CASSRPGVGNTEAFF	TGTGCCAGCAGCCGCCCGGGGGTGGGGAACACTGAAGCTTTCTTT
TRBJ2-7	-	TRBV6-5	few	CASSPSPVYEQYF	TGTGCCAGCAGTCCATCTCCAGTGTACGAGCAGTACTTC
TRBJ2-7	TRBD2	TRBV5-1	-	CASSPTSGSYEQYF	TGCGCCAGCAGCCCTACTAGCGGCTCCTACGAGCAGTACTTC
TRBJ2-7	TRBD2	TRBV30	once	CAYHSGLAGEGQYF	TGTGCCTACCACTCGGGACTAGCGGGAGAGGGGCAGTACTTC
TRBJ2-3	TRBD1	TRBV28	-	CASSLADRGRSDTQYF	TGTGCCAGCAGTTTAGCGGACAGGGGTAGGTCAGATACGCAGTATTTT
TRBJ1-2	-	TRBV28	-	CASSLAGPYGYTF	TGTGCCAGCAGTTTAGCAGGGCCCTATGGCTACACCTTC
TRBJ2-7	-	TRBV7-2	-	CASSFRYEQYF	TGTGCCAGCAGCTTCAGGTACGAGCAGTACTTC
TRBJ2-1	TRBD1	TRBV5-8	-	CASSSGQVFNEQFF	TGTGCCAGCAGTTCGGGACAGGTCTTCAATGAGCAGTTCTTC
TRBJ1-2	-	TRBV10-3	few	CAINDGGYGYTF	TGTGCCATCAATGACGGGGGCTATGGCTACACCTTC